The 22 T cell receptor beta chains reported below all come from one sample, sequenced in a study of cytomegalovirus exposure and HLA in healthy donors. Here immunoSEQ multiplex PCR was the method, and the copy in TCRdb shows in-frame clones only, minus some. The sample lists fewer than 400,000 clones; roughly 86% were seen once. Sequencing was done on a sample of PBMCs. Receptors originate from a man aged 25 to 45 in good health and CMV-seronegative.

The chain uses TRBV5-1 and TRBJ2-5; 8 positions agree with TRBD2. V dropped 0 bases and J dropped 0; count of bases not matched to a gene: 1. Germline V gene data show CDR1 as SGHRS and CDR2 as YFSETQ. The CDR3 is 15 amino acids. The DNA for the CDR3 is TGCGCCAGCAGCTTGGCTAGCGGGTACCAAGAGACCCAGTACTTC. This codes for CASSLASGYQETQYF. The full variable domain, completed using reference TRBV5-1 and TRBJ2-5, is KAGVTQTPRYLIKTRGQQVTLSCSPISGHRSVSWYQQTPGQGLQFLFEYFSETQRNKGNFPGRFSGRQFSNSRSEMNVSTLELGDSALYLCASSLASGYQETQYFGPGTRLLVL.

The chain combines TRBV4-1 with TRBJ1-5, with 7 bases matching TRBD1. The CDR3 sequence is 16 residues long. V lost 6 bases to trimming and J lost 6 bases; unmatched junction nucleotides: 14. From germline, CDR1 is MGHRA and CDR2 YSYEKL. The CDR3 region is CASRQLGTDESQPQHF. CDR3 bases: TGCGCCAGCAGACAGTTGGGGACAGATGAGAGTCAGCCCCAGCATTTT.

This chain uses TRBV15 with TRBJ2-7; tentative D call: TRBD2 (5 bases). Germline lookup yields CDR1 LNHNV and CDR2 YYDKDF (reference sequence). This CDR3 comprises 13 residues. V was shortened by 8 bases and J by 1 base, with 12 bases between the two germline ends. The CDR3 nucleotides are TGTGCCACCTCTCCAGAGGGTTCCTACGAGCAGTACTTC. This encodes CATSPEGSYEQYF.

The chain has TRBV6-5 and TRBJ1-4, with D hard to call. This CDR3 contains 14 residues. Trimming took off 2 bases at V and 0 bases at J, with 4 bases between the two ends. CDR1 is MNHEY and CDR2 is SVGAGI in the germline V gene. CDR3 loop: CASSYSATNEKLFF. The CDR3 coding sequence is TGTGCCAGCAGTTACAGCGCAACTAATGAAAAACTGTTTTTT.

This chain links TRBV27 with TRBJ1-2, with a possible D match to TRBD1 (6 bases). This CDR3 contains 14 residues. Trimming stripped 2 bases from V and 8 bases from J, with 15 bases between. Germline CDR1 is MNHEY and CDR2 is SMNVEV (reference sequence). This CDR3 is CASSLIRGSSGYTF. CDR3 DNA: TGTGCCAGCAGTTTAATAAGGGGGTCCTCCGGCTACACCTTC.

This sequence joins TRBV5-1 and TRBJ1-1, with TRBD1 matching 8 bases. Germline assignment: CDR1 SGHRS and CDR2 YFSETQ. There are 12 residues in the CDR3. V shed 3 bases and J 11 bases; nucleotides not matched to a gene: 6. The CDR3 here is CASSWGTGDAFF. Written as DNA, the CDR3 is TGCGCCAGCAGCTGGGGGACAGGTGATGCTTTCTTT. Together with reference TRBV5-1 and TRBJ1-1, the CDR3 gives the full variable domain: KAGVTQTPRYLIKTRGQQVTLSCSPISGHRSVSWYQQTPGQGLQFLFEYFSETQRNKGNFPGRFSGRQFSNSRSEMNVSTLELGDSALYLCASSWGTGDAFFGQGTRLTVV.

The chain recombines TRBV15 with TRBJ2-1; D not certain. CDR3 length: 13 amino acids. Germline V gene sequence: CDR1 LNHNV, CDR2 YYDKDF (reference sequence). The germline V and J ends were trimmed by 1 base and 7 bases, with 8 bases remaining between them. For the CDR3, the DNA is TGTGCCACCAGCAGAGGAGAGATGAATGAGCAGTTCTTC. This sequence encodes CATSRGEMNEQFF.

The V and J genes are TRBV9 and TRBJ2-1, with D possibly matching TRBD2 (5 bases). This CDR3 is 13 amino acids long. Deletions cut 4 bases from V and 5 bases from J, with 10 bases between. Germline assignment: CDR1 SGDLS and CDR2 YYNGEE. This CDR3 reads CASSLTGNNEQFF. CDR3 DNA sequence: TGTGCCAGCAGCCTTACCGGGAACAATGAGCAGTTCTTC.

This chain links TRBV11-2 with TRBJ2-1; 8 bases are shared with TRBD1. Germline loops: CDR1 SGHAT, CDR2 FQNNGV. J was trimmed by 2 bases and V by 5 bases; bases with no gene match: 2. The CDR3 totals 14 residues. CDR3 sequence (DNA): TGTGCCAGCAGCACGGACAGGGCCTACAATGAGCAGTTCTTC. It specifies CASSTDRAYNEQFF.

The genes are TRBV27 and TRBJ2-3; 8 nucleotides line up with TRBD2. V was clipped by 4 bases and J by 2 bases; unmatched bases: 2. From germline, CDR1 is MNHEY and CDR2 SMNVEV (reference sequence). The CDR3 spans 14 residues. The CDR3 loop is CASSSGLDTDTQYF. The CDR3 coding sequence is TGTGCCAGCAGTTCGGGACTAGACACAGATACGCAGTATTTT.

The V and J genes are TRBV5-1 and TRBJ2-5; TRBD1 agrees at 7 bases. The germline gives CDR1 SGHRS, CDR2 YFSETQ. With 4 bases clipped from V and 3 bases from J, the junction kept 3 bases outside the gene matches. The CDR3 runs to 13 residues. The CDR3 here is CASSPGQKETQYF. CDR3 coding DNA: TGCGCCAGCAGCCCGGGACAGAAAGAGACCCAGTACTTC.

The rearrangement joins TRBV11-3 to TRBJ2-5, with 7 positions matching TRBD2. Germline CDR1 reads SGHNT; CDR2 reads YENEEA. Trimming cost V 1 base and J 1 base; bases outside gene matches: 3. The CDR3 contains 15 residues. The CDR3 DNA is TGTGCCAGCAGCTTAGGTCGCGGGGGCCAAGAGACCCAGTACTTC. Protein sequence: CASSLGRGGQETQYF. Full variable domain (missing parts from reference TRBV11-3 and TRBJ2-5): EAGVVQSPRYKIIEKKQPVAFWCNPISGHNTLYWYLQNLGQGPELLIRYENEEAVDDSQLPKDRFSAERLKGVDSTLKIQPAELGDSAVYLCASSLGRGGQETQYFGPGTRLLVL.

This chain joins TRBV18 and TRBJ1-6; no clear D gene. Germline-derived CDR1 and CDR2 are KGHSH and LQKENI. With 3 bases removed from V and 9 bases from J, the gap between germline ends came to 12 bases. There are 14 residues in the CDR3. The CDR3 nucleotides are TGTGCCAGCTCACCCACCGACGGGGTTTCACCCCTCCACTTT. Translation: CASSPTDGVSPLHF.

V is TRBV5-4 and J is TRBJ2-3, with a weak D call TRBD2 (5 bases). The CDR3 runs to 16 residues. Trimming left V 3 bases short and J 0 bases short, with 14 bases between. Germline CDR1 SGHNT, CDR2 YYREEE (reference sequence). CDR3 residues: CASSSWTPSSTDTQYF. CDR3 nucleotides: TGTGCCAGCAGCTCATGGACTCCCTCCAGCACAGATACGCAGTATTTT.

The chain employs TRBV5-1 and TRBJ1-5; D possibly corresponds to TRBD1 (6 bases). Per the germline V gene, CDR1 is SGHRS and CDR2 is YFSETQ. The CDR3 has 15 residues. Deletions cut 4 bases from V and 3 bases from J, with 14 bases between. The CDR3 coding sequence is TGCGCCAGCAGCCGGGAGGGGGGGCTCAATCAGCCCCAGCATTTT. It is translated as CASSREGGLNQPQHF.

Points on this clone: At the DNA level, this CDR3 is encoded by other sequences in the same sample as well. The chain joins TRBV5-1 to TRBJ1-1; possibly TRBD1 for D (5 bases). This CDR3 contains 17 residues. CDR1 is SGHRS, CDR2 YFSETQ, per germline. V was shortened by 4 bases and J by 1 base, with 20 bases between the two germline ends. The CDR3 DNA sequence: TGCGCCAGCAGCCCGGAGAGCGGGTCAGGGTGGAACACTGAAGCTTTCTTT. Protein sequence: CASSPESGSGWNTEAFF.

The rearrangement uses TRBV5-1 and TRBJ1-2; 11 bases agree with TRBD1. The CDR3 sequence is 14 residues long. J gave up 7 bases and V 2 bases, and 4 bases lay outside the gene matches. Germline CDR1 is SGHRS and CDR2 is YFSETQ. The CDR3 DNA follows: TGCGCCAGCAGCTTTGGACAGGGGGCGCTTGGCTACACCTTC. Residues: CASSFGQGALGYTF.

The chain carries TRBV5-5 and TRBJ2-7; no clear D gene. Germline CDR1 and CDR2: SGHKS and YYEKEE (reference sequence). Trimming took 0 bases from V and 1 from J, leaving 5 bases between them. This CDR3 is 13 amino acids long. This CDR3 reads CASSLANSYEQYF. CDR3 bases: TGTGCCAGCAGCTTGGCTAATTCCTACGAGCAGTACTTC.

The CDR3 DNA reads TGTGCCAGCAGCTTCGCAACAGGGGGATACGAGCAGTACTTC. Encoded protein: CASSFATGGYEQYF. The chain carries TRBV5-4 and TRBJ2-7; TRBD1 agrees at 8 bases. Germline V gene data show CDR1 as SGHNT and CDR2 as YYREEE (reference sequence). The V and J ends lost 2 bases and 4 bases, in that order; junction bases with no gene match: 5. CDR3 size: 14 residues.

The chain recombines TRBV5-4 with TRBJ1-1; 12 bases align to TRBD1. The CDR3 has 17 residues. Germline lookup yields CDR1 SGHNT and CDR2 YYREEE (reference sequence). The ends lost 3 bases at V and 10 bases at J; junction bases unmatched: 16. The CDR3 loop is CASSSSGTGGPRSAAFF. CDR3 bases: TGTGCCAGCAGCTCCTCCGGGACAGGGGGCCCAAGGTCGGCAGCTTTCTTT.

This clone has a handful of counts. The chain uses TRBV18 and TRBJ2-7, with 9 bases lining up with TRBD1. CDR3 length: 12 amino acids. Germline CDR1 is KGHSH and CDR2 is LQKENI. V gave up 6 bases and J gave up 6 bases; unmatched junction bases: 3. Written as DNA, the CDR3 is TGTGCCAGCTCCCCGACAGGGGGCGAGCAGTACTTC. It translates to CASSPTGGEQYF.

V and J are TRBV5-1 and TRBJ2-3, with a weak D call TRBD2 (6 bases). Germline V gene lookup returns CDR1 SGHRS and CDR2 YFSETQ. This CDR3 contains 14 residues. V gave up 6 bases and J gave up 0 bases, with 11 bases separating them. The CDR3 reads CASKAGPSTDTQYF. The CDR3 coding sequence is TGCGCCAGCAAGGCGGGGCCTAGCACAGATACGCAGTATTTT.